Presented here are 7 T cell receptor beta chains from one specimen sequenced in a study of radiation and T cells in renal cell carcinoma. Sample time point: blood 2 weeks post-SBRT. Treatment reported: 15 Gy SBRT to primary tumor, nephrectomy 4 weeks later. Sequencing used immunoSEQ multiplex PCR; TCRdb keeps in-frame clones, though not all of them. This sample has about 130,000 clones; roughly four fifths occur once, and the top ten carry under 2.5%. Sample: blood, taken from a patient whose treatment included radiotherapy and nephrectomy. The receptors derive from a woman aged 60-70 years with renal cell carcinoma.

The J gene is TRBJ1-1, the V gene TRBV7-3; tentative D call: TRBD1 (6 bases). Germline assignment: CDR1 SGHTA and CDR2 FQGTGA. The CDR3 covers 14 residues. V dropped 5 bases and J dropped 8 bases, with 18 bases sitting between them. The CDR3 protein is CASSPKGTLSEAFF. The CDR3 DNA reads TGTGCCAGCAGCCCGAAGGGGACACTATCCGAAGCTTTCTTT.

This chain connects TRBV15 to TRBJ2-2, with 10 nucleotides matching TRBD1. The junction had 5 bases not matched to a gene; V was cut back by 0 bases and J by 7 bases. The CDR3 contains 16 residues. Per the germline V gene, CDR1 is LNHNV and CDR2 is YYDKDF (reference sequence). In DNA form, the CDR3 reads TGTGCCACCAGCAGAGATCGGGGGACAGGGGTCGGGGAGCTGTTTTTT. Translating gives CATSRDRGTGVGELFF.

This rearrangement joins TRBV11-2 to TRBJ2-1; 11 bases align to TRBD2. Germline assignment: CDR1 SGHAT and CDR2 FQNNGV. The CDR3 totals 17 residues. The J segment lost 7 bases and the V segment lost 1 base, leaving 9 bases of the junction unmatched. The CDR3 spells CASSLVVAGGPMNEQFF. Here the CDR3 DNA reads TGTGCCAGCAGCTTAGTGGTAGCGGGAGGGCCGATGAATGAGCAGTTCTTC.

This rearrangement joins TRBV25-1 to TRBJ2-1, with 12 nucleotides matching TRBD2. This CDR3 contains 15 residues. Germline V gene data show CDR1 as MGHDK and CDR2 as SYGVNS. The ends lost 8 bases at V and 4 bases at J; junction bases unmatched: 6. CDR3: CASGIGTSGYNEQFF. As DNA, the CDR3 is TGTGCCAGCGGCATTGGGACTAGCGGGTACAATGAGCAGTTCTTC.

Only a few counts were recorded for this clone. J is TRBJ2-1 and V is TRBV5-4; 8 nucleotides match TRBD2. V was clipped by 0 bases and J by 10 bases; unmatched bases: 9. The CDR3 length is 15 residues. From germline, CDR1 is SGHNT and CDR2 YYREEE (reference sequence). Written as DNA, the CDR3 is TGTGCCAGCAGCTTGGGGGCGGGGGGCCTAGGAGAGCAGTTCTTC. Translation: CASSLGAGGLGEQFF.

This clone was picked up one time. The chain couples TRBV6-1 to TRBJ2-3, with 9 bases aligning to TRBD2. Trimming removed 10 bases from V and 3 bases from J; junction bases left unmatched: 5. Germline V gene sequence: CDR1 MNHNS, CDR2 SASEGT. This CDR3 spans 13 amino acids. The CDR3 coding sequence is TGTGCCACCGGGGGACTAGCAACAGATACGCAGTATTTT. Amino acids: CATGGLATDTQYF.

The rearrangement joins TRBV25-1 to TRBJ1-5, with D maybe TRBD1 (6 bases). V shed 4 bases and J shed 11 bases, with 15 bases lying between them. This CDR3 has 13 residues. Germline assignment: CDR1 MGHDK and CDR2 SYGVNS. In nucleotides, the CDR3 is TGTGCCAGCAGTGGTGGGGGCGCTAGATCCCAGCATTTT. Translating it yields CASSGGGARSQHF.